One and the same sample provided the 26 T cell receptor beta chains below, sequenced in a study of T cell responses to AZD1222 COVID-19 vaccine. The protocol was immunoSEQ multiplex PCR, while the TCRdb copy is restricted to in-frame clones and leaves out a portion. This sample has tens of thousands of clones; about 85% occur once, and the top ten carry roughly 22%. The sample here was peripheral blood, taken on day 0 of AZD1222 vaccination. Receptors were obtained from an adult in good health.

About this clone itself: At the DNA level, this CDR3 is encoded by other sequences in the same sample as well. The chain has TRBV5-1 and TRBJ1-2; D not resolved. Germline assignment: CDR1 SGHRS and CDR2 YFSETQ. Trimming stripped 0 bases from V and 1 base from J, with 7 bases between. This CDR3 has 14 residues. In DNA form, the CDR3 reads TGCGCCAGCAGCTTGGGAGGGAGTAACTATGGCTACACCTTC. It is translated as CASSLGGSNYGYTF. Combining the CDR3 with reference TRBV5-1 and TRBJ1-2 gives the whole variable domain KAGVTQTPRYLIKTRGQQVTLSCSPISGHRSVSWYQQTPGQGLQFLFEYFSETQRNKGNFPGRFSGRQFSNSRSEMNVSTLELGDSALYLCASSLGGSNYGYTFGSGTRLTVV.

The V call is TRBV5-1, the J call TRBJ2-3; D gene uncertain. The ends were cut back, 1 base at V and 6 bases at J, with 9 bases in the middle. The CDR3 extends over 13 amino acids. CDR1 and CDR2 from the germline V gene are SGHRS and YFSETQ. This CDR3 is CASSLFGYDTQYF. The CDR3 DNA reads as TGCGCCAGCAGCTTGTTTGGGTACGATACGCAGTATTTT.

The CDR3 DNA sequence: TGTGCCAGCAGCCAGGCCATGCGGGAGACCCAGTACTTC. It is translated as CASSQAMRETQYF. The V call is TRBV5-4, the J call TRBJ2-5; D remains ambiguous. The CDR3 extends over 13 amino acids. The V and J ends lost 4 bases and 5 bases respectively, with 12 bases between them. Germline CDR1 SGHNT, CDR2 YYREEE (reference sequence).

The V gene is TRBV5-4, the J gene TRBJ1-2; the D gene is possibly TRBD1 (5 bases). Germline assignment: CDR1 SGHNT and CDR2 YYREEE (reference sequence). This CDR3 has 15 residues. V was clipped by 2 bases and J by 4 bases, with 15 bases between them. The DNA for the CDR3 is TGTGCCAGCAGCTTAGCGGGGGGTTCCCTCTATGGCTACACCTTC. Encoded protein: CASSLAGGSLYGYTF.

The rearrangement links TRBV5-1 to TRBJ1-1; D uncertain. The CDR3 sequence is 14 residues long. With 0 bases removed from V and 6 bases from J, the gap between germline ends came to 12 bases. Germline lookup yields CDR1 SGHRS and CDR2 YFSETQ. This chain's CDR3 is CASSLAEGGAEAFF. The CDR3 coding sequence is TGCGCCAGCAGCTTGGCGGAGGGAGGCGCTGAAGCTTTCTTT.

Here the CDR3 DNA reads TGCGCCAGCAGCCCTTATGGGAGGGACACTGAAGCTTTCTTT. Its translation is CASSPYGRDTEAFF. This rearrangement joins TRBV5-1 to TRBJ1-1; D unresolved. Trimming left V 4 bases short and J 3 bases short, with 13 bases between. CDR1 and CDR2 (germline): SGHRS, YFSETQ. There are 14 residues in the CDR3.

This clone was seen only once. The V gene is TRBV10-3, the J gene TRBJ2-7; D gene uncertain. The CDR3 consists of 14 residues. Trimming left V 4 bases short and J 0 bases short, with 10 bases between. Per the germline V gene, CDR1 is ENHRY and CDR2 is SYGVKD. CDR3 sequence reads: CAISGTVSSYEQYF. In DNA, the CDR3 is TGTGCCATCAGTGGGACGGTCAGCTCCTACGAGCAGTACTTC.

This chain joins TRBV19 and TRBJ1-1, with D possibly matching TRBD1 (5 bases). Germline CDR1 LNHDA, CDR2 SQIVND (reference sequence). The CDR3 contains 11 residues. V was clipped by 3 bases and J by 8 bases, with 7 bases between them. The CDR3 DNA sequence: TGTGCCAGTAGTATCGGGGGAGAAGCTTTCTTT. It translates to CASSIGGEAFF.

This clone was recorded a few times. The chain couples TRBV27 to TRBJ2-3; tentatively, D is TRBD1 (6 bases). Germline-derived CDR1 and CDR2 are MNHEY and SMNVEV (reference sequence). The CDR3 contains 14 residues. The V end was cut by 10 bases, the J end by 1 base, with 15 bases between. The CDR3 DNA is TGTGCCACCGGGTCGGGACAAGGCACAGATACGCAGTATTTT. Translated, it gives CATGSGQGTDTQYF.

The CDR3 loop reads CASSFPSNLAGGYYEQYF. The CDR3 DNA follows: TGTGCCAGCAGCTTTCCCTCAAACCTAGCGGGAGGGTACTACGAGCAGTACTTC. This chain links TRBV7-6 with TRBJ2-7; TRBD2 matches 12 bases. CDR3 size: 18 residues. The germline CDR1 and CDR2 sequences are SGHVS and FNYEAQ. The junction had 12 bases not matched to a gene; V was cut back by 3 bases and J by 3 bases.

This clone was seen a handful of times. CDR3 sequence (DNA): TGTGCCAGCAGCCCACTGGGGGGGGCGAATGGCTACACCTTC. It yields the protein CASSPLGGANGYTF. This rearrangement joins TRBV7-8 to TRBJ1-2; D possibly corresponds to TRBD1 (6 bases). Germline CDR1 is SGHVS and CDR2 is FQNEAQ. Trimming removed 5 bases at V and 6 bases at J, with 16 bases between. The CDR3 length is 14 residues.

This rearrangement joins TRBV3-1 (or the pseudogene TRBV3-2) to TRBJ2-7, with D uncertain. The CDR3 has 12 residues. V gave up 5 bases and J gave up 6 bases, with 11 bases separating them. Germline V CDR1 and CDR2: LGHDT, YNNKEL (reference sequence). The CDR3 coding sequence is TGTGCCAGCAGCGACGATTGGAGCGAGCAGTACTTC. As protein: CASSDDWSEQYF.

The CDR3 DNA sequence: TGCAGTGCTAGGAACACCTTGGGATCTTTCTTT. Encoded protein: CSARNTLGSFF. The rearrangement joins TRBV20-1 to TRBJ1-1; no firm D call. Germline CDR1 and CDR2: DFQATT and SNEGSKA (reference sequence). This CDR3 spans 11 amino acids. V was cut by 3 bases and J by 12 bases, with 14 bases left in between.

V gene TRBV7-3 combines with J gene TRBJ2-2; D perhaps matches TRBD2 (5 bases). The CDR3 has 13 residues. Trimming took 2 bases from V and 6 from J, leaving 7 bases between them. Germline V gene data show CDR1 as SGHTA and CDR2 as FQGTGA. Here the CDR3 DNA reads TGTGCCAGCAGCTTAGAGGGTCCCGGGGAGCTGTTTTTT. Residues: CASSLEGPGELFF.

The J gene is TRBJ1-2, the V gene TRBV29-1; 9 nucleotides agree with TRBD1. CDR1 is SQVTM, CDR2 ANQGSEA, per germline. V was pared by 6 bases and J by 8 bases, with 7 bases of the junction left unmatched. CDR3 length: 12 amino acids. CDR3 in amino acids: CSVTGGPEGYTF. In nucleotides, the CDR3 is TGCAGCGTCACAGGGGGCCCGGAGGGCTACACCTTC.

The chain links TRBV5-1 to TRBJ2-6; D gene uncertain. From germline, CDR1 is SGHRS and CDR2 YFSETQ. This CDR3 spans 15 amino acids. V lost 0 bases to trimming and J lost 4 bases, with 8 bases between them. DNA of the CDR3: TGCGCCAGCAGCTTGGGTACTGGAGGGGCCAACGTCCTGACTTTC. This translates into CASSLGTGGANVLTF.

The chain joins TRBV7-9 to TRBJ2-3, with D uncertain. CDR1 SEHNR and CDR2 FQNEAQ come from the germline V gene (reference sequence). V was clipped by 1 base and J by 5 bases, with 7 bases between them. The CDR3 length is 13 residues. For the CDR3, the DNA is TGTGCCAGCAGCTTAGGGGTTGAAGATACGCAGTATTTT. Translation: CASSLGVEDTQYF.

V gene TRBV3-1 (or the pseudogene TRBV3-2) combines with J gene TRBJ1-2; D ambiguous. Per the germline V gene, CDR1 is LGHDT and CDR2 is YNNKEL (reference sequence). CDR3 length equals 14 residues. With 1 base removed from V and 7 bases from J, the gap between germline ends came to 13 bases. This CDR3 reads CASSQGAVAGGYTF. DNA of the CDR3: TGTGCCAGCAGCCAAGGGGCGGTCGCCGGTGGCTACACCTTC.

The chain links TRBV29-1 to TRBJ1-1, with unresolved D. V dropped 8 bases and J dropped 3 bases, with 7 bases sitting between them. Germline V gene sequence: CDR1 SQVTM, CDR2 ANQGSEA. CDR3 length: 10 amino acids. The chain's CDR3 is CSTLDTEAFF. The DNA for the CDR3 is TGCAGCACCCTAGACACTGAAGCTTTCTTT. The whole variable domain, filled in from reference TRBV29-1 and TRBJ1-1, reads SAVISQKPSRDICQRGTSLTIQCQVDSQVTMMFWYRQQPGQSLTLIATANQGSEATYESGFVIDKFPISRPNLTFSTLTVSNMSPEDSSIYLCSTLDTEAFFGQGTRLTVV.

CDR3 DNA sequence: TGTGCCAGCAGTTACTCGGGCAGTATCAAGACCCAGTACTTC. Protein: CASSYSGSIKTQYF. V and J are TRBV6-5 and TRBJ2-5; D call uncertain. In germline, CDR1 is MNHEY, CDR2 SVGAGI. V lost 0 bases, J lost 6 bases, and 11 bases lay in between. The CDR3 has 14 residues.

The V call is TRBV4-2, the J call TRBJ2-2; D may be TRBD1 (5 bases). The CDR3 runs to 17 residues. Germline V gives CDR1 LGHNA, CDR2 YNFKEQ. V dropped 0 bases and J dropped 0 bases, with 11 bases sitting between them. CDR3 protein: CASSQDSGPANTGELFF. CDR3 bases: TGTGCCAGCAGCCAAGATTCAGGGCCGGCGAACACCGGGGAGCTGTTTTTT.

The rearrangement links TRBV19 to TRBJ1-1; D call uncertain. Germline CDR1 reads LNHDA; CDR2 reads SQIVND (reference sequence). The CDR3 is 13 residues long. The V end lost 6 bases, the J end lost 5 bases, and 13 bases lay between the germline ends. CDR3 sequence: CASSAFRWTEAFF. Written as DNA, the CDR3 is TGTGCCAGTAGCGCATTCCGTTGGACTGAAGCTTTCTTT.

V is TRBV12-3 or TRBV12-4 and J is TRBJ1-2; D possibly corresponds to TRBD1 (5 bases). The V and J ends lost 3 bases and 5 bases respectively, with 10 bases between them. The CDR3 length is 13 residues. The DNA for the CDR3 is TGTGCCAGCAGTTTGGGGGGAAGGTATGGCTACACCTTC. It translates to CASSLGGRYGYTF.

V is TRBV5-1 and J is TRBJ2-1; tentatively, D is TRBD2 (6 bases). Germline CDR1 SGHRS, CDR2 YFSETQ. V shed 3 bases and J shed 4 bases, with 14 bases lying between them. This CDR3 contains 15 residues. The CDR3 DNA sequence: TGCGCCAGCAGCTCGCTAGGGAGGCCTTACAATGAGCAGTTCTTC. Translation: CASSSLGRPYNEQFF.

This chain joins TRBV7-2 and TRBJ1-6, with D maybe TRBD1 (5 bases). Looked up from germline, CDR1 is SGHTA and CDR2 is FQGNSA. V was clipped by 5 bases and J by 8 bases, with 10 bases between them. The CDR3 is 13 residues long. The CDR3 nucleotides read TGTGCCAGCAGCCAGATACAGGATTCACCCCTCCACTTT. Translated, it gives CASSQIQDSPLHF.

CDR3 residues: CSASAPPGARNEQFF. In nucleotides, the CDR3 is TGCAGTGCTAGTGCGCCGCCAGGGGCGCGCAATGAGCAGTTCTTC. V and J are TRBV20-1 and TRBJ2-1; D is perhaps TRBD1 (6 bases). Trimming left V 3 bases short and J 6 bases short, with 18 bases between. The CDR3 totals 15 residues. Germline V CDR1 and CDR2: DFQATT, SNEGSKA (reference sequence).